A single sample gave rise to the 5 T cell receptor beta chains below, sequenced in a study of blood T cell repertoires in COVID-19. The protocol was immunoSEQ multiplex PCR, while the TCRdb copy is restricted to in-frame clones and leaves out a portion. Seen here are fewer than 45,000 clones, around 90% observed once, and the top ten hold approximately 1.5%. The sample was peripheral blood. These receptors were collected from a middle-aged woman with acute or convalescent COVID-19.

This clone was seen a handful of times. This sequence joins TRBV7-2 and TRBJ1-2; TRBD1 agrees at 8 bases. V shed 5 bases, J shed 4 bases, and the junction held 6 bases outside the gene matches. The CDR3 is 14 residues long. The germline CDR1 and CDR2 sequences are SGHTA and FQGNSA. The CDR3: CASSPRQGTYGYTF. The CDR3 DNA reads as TGTGCCAGCAGCCCTAGACAGGGGACCTATGGCTACACCTTC.

This clone was detected once. The chain couples TRBV30 to TRBJ1-2; 8 bases align to TRBD1. CDR3 length equals 14 residues. Germline V gives CDR1 GTSNPN, CDR2 SVGIG (reference sequence). The trim removed 2 bases at V and 5 bases at J, leaving 7 bases unmatched. CDR3 sequence (DNA): TGTGCCTGGAGTTCCGACAGGGGAGGGTATGGCTACACCTTC. Protein: CAWSSDRGGYGYTF.

This clone was recorded only once. This rearrangement joins TRBV5-3 to TRBJ1-6; D not resolved. TRBV5-3 is an ORF for which the function is uncertain. The CDR3 covers 19 residues. Trimming took off 4 bases at V and 0 bases at J, with 20 bases between the two ends. As DNA, the CDR3 is TGTGCCAGAAGCCCCGGGAGGCTTCCACAGAGCTCCTATAATTCACCCCTCCACTTT. Its protein is CARSPGRLPQSSYNSPLHF.

J is TRBJ1-4 and V is TRBV3-1 (or the pseudogene TRBV3-2); 7 bases fit TRBD1. This CDR3 spans 21 amino acids. CDR1 is LGHDT, CDR2 YNNKEL, per germline (reference sequence). Trimming took 3 bases from V and 2 from J; bases not matched to a gene: 21. This CDR3 is CASSHNPSDLDRWRTNEKLFF. CDR3 DNA sequence: TGTGCCAGCAGCCACAATCCCTCCGACCTGGACAGGTGGAGGACTAATGAAAAACTGTTTTTT.

The genes are TRBV28 and TRBJ1-1; 7 bases match TRBD1. CDR1 and CDR2 (germline): MDHEN, SYDVKM. This CDR3 comprises 12 residues. V shed 2 bases, J shed 9 bases, and the junction held 3 bases outside the gene matches. The CDR3 spells CASSLRGQKAFF. The DNA of the CDR3 is TGTGCCAGCAGTTTAAGGGGACAGAAAGCTTTCTTT. Using reference TRBV28 and TRBJ1-1 for the parts outside the CDR3, the full variable domain is DVKVTQSSRYLVKRTGEKVFLECVQDMDHENMFWYRQDPGLGLRLIYFSYDVKMKEKGDIPEGYSVSREKKERFSLILESASTNQTSMYLCASSLRGQKAFFGQGTRLTVV.